This TCR beta chain was captured in a study of T cell changes during pregnancy in multiple sclerosis (dated by TCRdb to 2018 to 2020). About the study as a whole: In women with multiple sclerosis, the researchers looked at how the T cell repertoire shifted as pregnancy progressed.

Worth noting for this clone: This receptor's antigen is unknown. The sample holds no much larger clone one base away, and base qualities are not on file.

The V end gives up 0 bases and the J end 6 bases, leaving 11 bases in the junction not matched to a gene. The germline V gene gives CDR1 as SGHTA and CDR2 as FQGTGA. Including the terminal cysteine and phenylalanine, the CDR3 comprises 18 residues. Only the CDR3 part of the read is kept: 54 bases, read in frame from the first base. Library prep was done by the immunoSEQ multiplex PCR assay. In its TCRdb copy, this immuneACCESS table keeps in-frame sequences only and misses some clones. Where compared with another copy, unresolved V genes explain less than half of these, and the others have no known cause. Here the sample has around 70,000 clones; around 90% occur a single time. The ten largest clones represent under 0.35% of the sample.

The sequencing used CD4+ T cells from peripheral blood mononuclear cells, collected after pregnancy. The chain was built from TRBV7-3 and TRBJ1-2; TRBD1 aligns with 12 central bases. The TCR was taken from a female donor with multiple sclerosis, enrolled in a pregnancy study. The CDR3 protein sequence reads: CASSLTGEGTGGPNGYTF. The sequenced DNA is TGTGCCAGCAGCTTAACCGGGGAGGGGACAGGGGGCCCTAATGGCTACACCTTC.